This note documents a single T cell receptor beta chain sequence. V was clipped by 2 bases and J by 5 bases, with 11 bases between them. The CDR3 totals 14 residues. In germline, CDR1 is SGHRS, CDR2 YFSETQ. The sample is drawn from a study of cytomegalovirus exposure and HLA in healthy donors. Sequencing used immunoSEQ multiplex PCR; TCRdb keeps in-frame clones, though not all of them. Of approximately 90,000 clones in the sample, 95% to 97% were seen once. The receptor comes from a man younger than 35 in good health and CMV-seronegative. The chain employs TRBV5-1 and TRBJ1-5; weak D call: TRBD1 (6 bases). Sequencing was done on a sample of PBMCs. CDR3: CASSLMTGDQPQHF. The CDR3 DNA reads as TGCGCCAGCAGCTTAATGACAGGAGATCAGCCCCAGCATTTT.